Listed here is a single T cell receptor (beta chain). The data are from a study of T cells in Graves' hyperthyroidism and ophthalmopathy. Looked up from germline, CDR1 is SEHNR and CDR2 is FQNEAQ (reference sequence). V lost 4 bases and J 7 bases, leaving 14 bases between the germline ends. The CDR3 has 13 amino acids. The source material, RNA transcripts, was used to amplify TCR beta CDR3 regions. With the HTBI primer set, the TCR CDR3 went through a first round of RT-PCR. MiXCR, applied by TCRdb to the multiplex PCR reads, yields one record per CDR3 protein. The data show 300,000 or so distinct CDR3 sequences, under 25% seen once.

Sequenced: blood. The gene calls are TRBV7-9 and TRBJ2-7; D not resolved. The receptor comes from a woman aged 50 to 60 with Graves' hyperthyroidism. This chain's CDR3 is CASSSSLSGEQYF. CDR3 nucleotide sequence: TGTGCCAGCAGCTCGAGCTTATCCGGGGAGCAGTACTTC.